The rows below give T cell receptor beta chains drawn from one sample of a study of cytomegalovirus exposure and HLA in healthy donors. Using immunoSEQ multiplex PCR, the repertoire was profiled, and TCRdb retains in-frame clones only, with some absent. The sample carries more than 95,000 clones, less than 80% recorded once. Sequencing was carried out using PBMCs. All receptors come from a man aged 45-60 years in good health and CMV-seronegative. Each CDR3 is given with its conserved first and last residue. Each record gives: D gene, J gene, V gene, clone size, CDR3 protein, CDR3 DNA. The D gene is left open where the match is weak. Size is omitted from some rows. Given values are once, few, many or a class for expanded clones.

d_gene: -
j_gene: TRBJ1-6
v_gene: TRBV11-2
abundance: -
CDR3aa: CASSFGQSNSPLHF
CDR3nt: TGTGCCAGCAGCTTCGGACAGTCTAATTCACCCCTCCACTTT

d_gene: -
j_gene: TRBJ1-5
v_gene: TRBV19
abundance: -
CDR3aa: CASRTTVNSNQPQHF
CDR3nt: TGTGCCAGTAGAACGACAGTGAATAGCAATCAGCCCCAGCATTTT

d_gene: -
j_gene: TRBJ1-2
v_gene: TRBV7-9
abundance: -
CDR3aa: CASSLGREDGYTF
CDR3nt: TGTGCCAGCAGCTTGGGCAGGGAAGATGGCTACACCTTC

d_gene: -
j_gene: TRBJ2-2
v_gene: TRBV29-1
abundance: -
CDR3aa: CSVGQEATGELFF
CDR3nt: TGCAGCGTTGGTCAGGAGGCCACCGGGGAGCTGTTTTTT

d_gene: -
j_gene: TRBJ1-6
v_gene: TRBV2
abundance: few
CDR3aa: CASTGGLNSPLHF
CDR3nt: TGTGCCAGCACCGGGGGACTTAATTCACCCCTCCACTTT

d_gene: -
j_gene: TRBJ2-5
v_gene: TRBV7-9
abundance: -
CDR3aa: CASNEVGGAPETQYF
CDR3nt: TGTGCCAGCAATGAAGTAGGAGGGGCGCCGGAGACCCAGTACTTC

d_gene: TRBD2
j_gene: TRBJ2-1
v_gene: TRBV5-1
abundance: -
CDR3aa: CASALGGGVDEQFF
CDR3nt: TGCGCCAGCGCCCTGGGCGGGGGGGTGGATGAGCAGTTCTTC

d_gene: TRBD1
j_gene: TRBJ1-5
v_gene: TRBV6-1
abundance: -
CDR3aa: CASRAGGCQPQHF
CDR3nt: TGTGCCAGCAGGGCAGGGGGCTGCCAGCCCCAGCATTTT

d_gene: -
j_gene: TRBJ1-4
v_gene: TRBV9
abundance: -
CDR3aa: CASKIQPRDEKLFF
CDR3nt: TGTGCCAGCAAGATTCAGCCACGGGATGAAAAACTGTTTTTT

d_gene: -
j_gene: TRBJ2-1
v_gene: TRBV7-2
abundance: -
CDR3aa: CASSFWRGPYNEQFF
CDR3nt: TGTGCCAGCAGCTTCTGGCGGGGGCCCTACAATGAGCAGTTCTTC

d_gene: -
j_gene: TRBJ1-1
v_gene: TRBV4-1
abundance: -
CDR3aa: CASSLGGSEAFF
CDR3nt: TGCGCCAGCAGCCTTGGAGGGTCTGAAGCTTTCTTT

d_gene: TRBD1
j_gene: TRBJ2-1
v_gene: TRBV6-6
abundance: -
CDR3aa: CASSYYPGQGNFF
CDR3nt: TGTGCCAGCAGTTACTATCCGGGACAGGGCAACTTCTTC

d_gene: TRBD1
j_gene: TRBJ1-3
v_gene: TRBV29-1
abundance: -
CDR3aa: CSVTQGAPGNTIYF
CDR3nt: TGCAGCGTCACACAGGGGGCTCCTGGAAACACCATATATTTT

d_gene: -
j_gene: TRBJ2-2
v_gene: TRBV9
abundance: -
CDR3aa: CASNPSGLTGELFF
CDR3nt: TGTGCCAGCAACCCCTCCGGACTGACCGGGGAGCTGTTTTTT

d_gene: TRBD1
j_gene: TRBJ1-6
v_gene: TRBV6-5
abundance: few
CDR3aa: CASSLQGANSPLHF
CDR3nt: TGTGCCAGCAGCCTACAGGGGGCCAATTCACCCCTCCACTTT

d_gene: -
j_gene: TRBJ2-7
v_gene: TRBV6-5
abundance: -
CDR3aa: CASSRFTGEQYF
CDR3nt: TGTGCCAGCAGTCGGTTCACGGGAGAGCAGTACTTC